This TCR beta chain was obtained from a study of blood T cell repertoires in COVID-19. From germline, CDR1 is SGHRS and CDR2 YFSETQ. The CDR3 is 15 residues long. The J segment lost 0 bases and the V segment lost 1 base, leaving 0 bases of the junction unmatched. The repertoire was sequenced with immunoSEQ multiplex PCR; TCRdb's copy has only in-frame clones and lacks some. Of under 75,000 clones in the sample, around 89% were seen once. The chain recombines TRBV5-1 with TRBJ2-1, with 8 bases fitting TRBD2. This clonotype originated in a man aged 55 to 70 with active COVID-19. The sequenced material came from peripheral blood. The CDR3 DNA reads TGCGCCAGCAGCTTGAGCGGGAGCTCCTACAATGAGCAGTTCTTC. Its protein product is CASSLSGSSYNEQFF.